At least ten counts were recorded for the clone carrying this T cell receptor beta chain. The CDR3 length is 13 residues. V dropped 6 bases and J dropped 1 base, with 7 bases sitting between them. These data belong to a study of blood T cell repertoires in COVID-19. About the research overall: Italy, Spain and the United States were the sources of the convalescent and acute COVID-19 samples. PBMCs, B-cell-depleted T cells, or T cells provided the cDNA or gDNA that made up the material.

Source study methods: Estimation of nucleated cell counts relied on the amplification of reference gene primers. Generated by immunoSEQ multiplex PCR, the TCRdb table keeps only in-frame clones and is missing some. V and J calls and clone size are copied from that table; D and trimming were computed from the DNA. The table includes under 500,000 clones, approximately 90% detected once. The genes are TRBV12-3 or TRBV12-4 and TRBJ1-3; D remains ambiguous. What was sequenced was peripheral blood. This clonotype originated in a woman aged 30 to 39 with acute or convalescent COVID-19. The CDR3 nucleotides read TGTGCCAGCAGACCGGGATCTGGAAACACCATATATTTT. Protein product: CASRPGSGNTIYF.